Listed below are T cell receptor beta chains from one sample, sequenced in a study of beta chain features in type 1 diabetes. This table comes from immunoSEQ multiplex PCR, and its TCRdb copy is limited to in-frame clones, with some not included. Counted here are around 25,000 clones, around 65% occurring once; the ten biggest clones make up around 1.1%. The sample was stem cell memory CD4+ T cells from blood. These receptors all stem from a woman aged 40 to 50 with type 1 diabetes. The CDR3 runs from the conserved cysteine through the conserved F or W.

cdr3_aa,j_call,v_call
CAPGLDGHHGSYEQYF,TRBJ2-7,TRBV19
CASSTGQLGDTEAFF,TRBJ1-1,TRBV7-9
CASRNPRDGQGTPYNEQFF,TRBJ2-1,TRBV7-2
CASSLGLMGGEQFF,TRBJ2-1,TRBV7-3
CASSGDYEQFF,TRBJ2-1,TRBV5-4
CATSGGNNEKLFF,TRBJ1-4,TRBV5-1
CASSEQGQGAYGYTF,TRBJ1-2,TRBV6-1
CASSVRTGTDQPQHF,TRBJ1-5,TRBV2
CASSQALTRGARTEAFF,TRBJ1-1,TRBV14
CASSNRLQGAEQYF,TRBJ2-7,TRBV7-2
CASSVDAGTFPYEQYF,TRBJ2-7,TRBV9
CASSEVRRAGTDTQYF,TRBJ2-3,TRBV6-1
CASSSLSGRSDTQYF,TRBJ2-3,TRBV11-2
CATSRVQGDNEQFF,TRBJ2-1,TRBV15
CASSGGAAQHF,TRBJ1-5,TRBV6-5
CASIGMTGTVEAFF,TRBJ1-1,TRBV7-9
CASSWGGPNTEAFF,TRBJ1-1,TRBV28
CASSLGEGRELFF,TRBJ2-2,TRBV11-3
CASSPGQEVEQYF,TRBJ2-7,TRBV5-1